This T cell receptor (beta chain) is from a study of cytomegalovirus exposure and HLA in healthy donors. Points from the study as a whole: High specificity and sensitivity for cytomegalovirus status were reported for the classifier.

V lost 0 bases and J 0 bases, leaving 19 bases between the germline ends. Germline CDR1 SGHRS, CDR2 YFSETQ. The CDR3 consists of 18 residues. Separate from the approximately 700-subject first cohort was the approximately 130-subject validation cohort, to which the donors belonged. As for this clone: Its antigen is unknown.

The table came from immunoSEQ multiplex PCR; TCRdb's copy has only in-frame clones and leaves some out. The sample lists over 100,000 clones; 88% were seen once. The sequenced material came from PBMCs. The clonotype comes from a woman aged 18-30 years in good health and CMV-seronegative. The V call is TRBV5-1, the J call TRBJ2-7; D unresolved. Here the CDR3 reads CASSLERRIDHHSYEQYF. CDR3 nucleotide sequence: TGCGCCAGCAGCTTGGAAAGGAGAATCGACCATCACTCCTACGAGCAGTACTTC.